The 14 T cell receptor beta chains in this list originate from one sample, sequenced in a study of molecular identifiers for immune sequencing clone quantification. TCRdb itself ran the PCR reads through MiXCR, one entry per CDR3 protein. The sample consists of tens of thousands of distinct CDR3 sequences, about 25% of them appearing once. Material: naive CD8+ T cells from blood, with Jurkat cell RNA spiked in. Subset here: FACS-sorted CD8+CD4-CCR7+CD45RA+ naive T cells. The receptors were sampled from a human donor in good health. Some libraries in this study had Jurkat cell RNA spiked in.

In regard to this clonotype: This may come from a read error, since a much larger clone is one base off. V and J are TRBV29-1 and TRBJ2-3; D is undetermined. There are 10 residues in the CDR3. Germline CDR1 and CDR2: SQVTM and ANQGSEA. The CDR3 spells CGVEEDTQYF. The CDR3 DNA sequence: TGCGGCGTTGAGGAAGATACGCAGTATTTT.

About this clonotype itself: This may be a read error: a much more frequent sequence differs by one nucleotide. The conserved phenylalanine or tryptophan normally closing the CDR3 is absent here, so this likely arose from a read error. CDR3 in amino acids: CASSFRLGTDTQYL. The CDR3 nucleotides are TGTGCCAGCAGTTTCCGGCTAGGCACAGATACGCAGTATCTT. The rearrangement joins TRBV28 to TRBJ2-3; D remains ambiguous. Germline lookup yields CDR1 MDHEN and CDR2 SYDVKM. CDR3 length: 14 residues. Trimming took 3 bases from V and 1 from J, leaving 8 bases between them.

This clonotype was detected many times. The rearrangement joins TRBV29-1 to TRBJ1-4; D gene ambiguous. CDR1 is SQVTM and CDR2 is ANQGSEA in the germline V gene. This CDR3 is built from 17 residues. Trimming left V 6 bases short and J 0 bases short, with 20 bases between. CDR3 sequence: CSVVGRSSHATNEKLFF. DNA for the CDR3: TGCAGCGTCGTGGGCAGATCATCCCATGCAACTAATGAAAAACTGTTTTTT. The whole variable domain, remainder taken from reference TRBV29-1 and TRBJ1-4, is SAVISQKPSRDICQRGTSLTIQCQVDSQVTMMFWYRQQPGQSLTLIATANQGSEATYESGFVIDKFPISRPNLTFSTLTVSNMSPEDSSIYLCSVVGRSSHATNEKLFFGSGTQLSVL.

The sample holds many counts of this clonotype. The genes are TRBV6-1 and TRBJ2-3; 7 bases are a match to TRBD2. Germline V CDR1 and CDR2: MNHNS, SASEGT. The ends lost 3 bases at V and 1 base at J; junction bases unmatched: 4. The CDR3 totals 15 residues. The CDR3 DNA sequence: TGTGCCAGCAGTGAGAGGGAGGGGCGCACAGATACGCAGTATTTT. Its translation is CASSEREGRTDTQYF.

This clonotype was detected many times. This chain joins TRBV6-6 and TRBJ1-1, with D unresolved. The CDR3 is made up of 12 amino acids. The V end was cut by 2 bases, the J end by 4 bases, with 5 bases between. CDR1 and CDR2 (germline): MNHNY, SVGAGI (reference sequence). CDR3 coding DNA: TGTGCCAGCAGTTACGTTGGCACTGAAGCTTTCTTT. Translating it yields CASSYVGTEAFF.

With regard to this clonotype: A clone one base away is much larger, so this may be a read error. V gene TRBV13 combines with J gene TRBJ2-1; no clear D. With 5 bases removed from V and 0 bases from J, the gap between germline ends came to 20 bases. This CDR3 has 18 amino acids. The germline V gene encodes CDR1 PRHDT and CDR2 FYEKMQ (reference sequence). Here the CDR3 reads CASSAPEYGGSSYNEQFF. CDR3 DNA: TGTGCCAGCAGCGCCCCCGAATACGGCGGCAGCTCCTACAATGAGCAGTTCTTC.

This clonotype was seen ten or more times. The rearrangement uses TRBV4-2 and TRBJ2-3; D might be TRBD2 (6 bases). Germline V gene sequence: CDR1 LGHNA, CDR2 YNFKEQ. Trimming took off 3 bases at V and 1 base at J, with 11 bases between the two ends. The CDR3 loop spans 15 amino acids. CDR3 protein: CASSHAWGGTDTQYF. The CDR3 DNA is TGTGCCAGCAGCCATGCCTGGGGGGGCACAGATACGCAGTATTTT.

The table lists this clonotype with many counts. The chain uses TRBV30 and TRBJ2-2, with 9 nucleotides matching TRBD1. The J segment lost 8 bases and the V segment lost 4 bases, leaving 8 bases of the junction unmatched. This CDR3 has 14 residues. Germline CDR1 GTSNPN, CDR2 SVGIG (reference sequence). The CDR3 sequence is CAWIPGQGIGELFF. DNA of the CDR3: TGTGCCTGGATTCCGGGACAGGGTATAGGGGAGCTGTTTTTT.

Turning to this clonotype: A much more abundant neighbour one base away suggests this may be a read error. This chain uses TRBV7-9 with TRBJ2-7, with 10 bases fitting TRBD2. The length of the CDR3 is 14 residues. V shed 4 bases, J shed 5 bases, and the junction held 5 bases outside the gene matches. Germline V gene data show CDR1 as SEHNR and CDR2 as FQNEAQ (reference sequence). CDR3 coding DNA: TGTGCCAGCAGCTGTAGCGGGAGGACCCACGAGCAGTACTTC. Residues: CASSCSGRTHEQYF.

In its sample, this clonotype was seen many times. The J gene is TRBJ1-1, the V gene TRBV7-8; D remains ambiguous. The length of the CDR3 is 14 residues. The ends were cut back, 0 bases at V and 0 bases at J, with 5 bases in the middle. Germline CDR1 SGHVS, CDR2 FQNEAQ. Written as DNA, the CDR3 is TGTGCCAGCAGCTTAGCAGATATGAACACTGAAGCTTTCTTT. Translation gives CASSLADMNTEAFF.

The chain couples TRBV2 to TRBJ2-3; TRBD2 is a possible D gene (6 bases). This CDR3 has 14 residues. Per the germline V gene, CDR1 is SNHLY and CDR2 is FYNNEI. The V and J ends lost 7 bases and 1 base respectively, with 12 bases between them. CDR3 bases: TGTGCCAGCACGGGCGGGACTGGCACAGATACGCAGTATTTT. Translating it yields CASTGGTGTDTQYF. The entire variable domain, with the rest obtained from reference TRBV2 and TRBJ2-3, is as follows: EPEVTQTPSHQVTQMGQEVILRCVPISNHLYFYWYRQILGQKVEFLVSFYNNEISEKSEIFDDQFSVERPDGSNFTLKIRSTKLEDSAMYFCASTGGTGTDTQYFGPGTRLTVL.

In the case of this clonotype: One base away lies a much larger clone, so this may be a sequencing read error. J is TRBJ1-1 and V is TRBV4-1; no clear D. Germline V gene data show CDR1 as MGHRA and CDR2 as YSYEKL. CDR3 length: 14 residues. CDR3 bases: TGCGCCAGCAGCCAAGGTAGGATGAACACTGAAGCTCTCTTT. Translation gives CASSQGRMNTEALF.

There are many counts of this clonotype. This chain joins TRBV6-2 or TRBV6-3 and TRBJ2-2, with D hard to call. Germline loops: CDR1 MNHEY, CDR2 SVGEGT. V was shortened by 5 bases and J by 0 bases, with 10 bases between the two germline ends. The CDR3 contains 15 residues. The CDR3 nucleotides are TGTGCCAGCAGTCCAGCGAATTCGAACACCGGGGAGCTGTTTTTT. Translating it yields CASSPANSNTGELFF.

In its sample, this clonotype was seen many times. V usage is TRBV29-1 and J usage is TRBJ2-3; the match to TRBD1 covers 7 bases. CDR1 SQVTM and CDR2 ANQGSEA come from the germline V gene. The CDR3 length is 14 residues. The junction had 5 bases not matched to a gene; V was cut back by 3 bases and J by 2 bases. CDR3 bases: TGCAGCGTTGACGGGACAGTCAACACAGATACGCAGTATTTT. Protein product: CSVDGTVNTDTQYF.